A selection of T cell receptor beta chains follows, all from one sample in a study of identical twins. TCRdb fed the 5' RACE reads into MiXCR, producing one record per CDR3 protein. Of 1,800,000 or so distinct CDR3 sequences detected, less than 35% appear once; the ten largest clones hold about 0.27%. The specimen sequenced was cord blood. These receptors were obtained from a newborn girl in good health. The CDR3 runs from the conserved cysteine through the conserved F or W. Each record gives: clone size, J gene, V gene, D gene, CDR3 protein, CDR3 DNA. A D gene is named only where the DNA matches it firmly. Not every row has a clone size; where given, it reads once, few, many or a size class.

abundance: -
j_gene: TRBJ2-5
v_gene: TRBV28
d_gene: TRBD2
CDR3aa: CASSLPVAGEETQYF
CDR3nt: TGTGCCAGCAGTTTACCCGTAGCGGGAGAGGAGACCCAGTACTTC

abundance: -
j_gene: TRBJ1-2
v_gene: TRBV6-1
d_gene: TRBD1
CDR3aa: CASSPQGAATNYGYTF
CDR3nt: TGTGCCAGCAGCCCACAGGGGGCCGCCACTAACTATGGCTACACCTTC

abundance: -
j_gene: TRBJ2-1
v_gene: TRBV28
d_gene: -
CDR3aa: CASSSPQGLLYNEQFF
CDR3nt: TGTGCCAGCAGTTCCCCCCAGGGGCTACTCTACAATGAGCAGTTCTTC

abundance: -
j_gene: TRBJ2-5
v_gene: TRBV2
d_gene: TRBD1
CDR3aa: CASPQTGAHYNEQYF
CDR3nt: TGTGCCAGCCCCCAAACAGGGGCCCACTACAATGAGCAGTACTTC

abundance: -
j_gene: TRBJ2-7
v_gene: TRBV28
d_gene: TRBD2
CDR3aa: CASSSRLAGGNEQYF
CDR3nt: TGTGCCAGCAGTTCTCGACTAGCGGGAGGCAACGAGCAGTACTTC

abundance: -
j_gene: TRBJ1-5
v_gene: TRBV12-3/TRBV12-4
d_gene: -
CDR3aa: CASSLETGLGAQHF
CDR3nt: TGTGCCAGCAGTTTGGAGACAGGCCTGGGGGCCCAGCATTTT

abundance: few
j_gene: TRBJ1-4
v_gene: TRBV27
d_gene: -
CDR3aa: CASRGPTHEKLFF
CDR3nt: TGTGCCAGCCGGGGGCCAACCCATGAAAAACTGTTTTTT

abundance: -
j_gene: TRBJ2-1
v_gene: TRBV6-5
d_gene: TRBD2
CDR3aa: CASSCLAGYNEQFF
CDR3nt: TGTGCCAGCAGTTGCCTAGCGGGGTACAATGAGCAGTTCTTC

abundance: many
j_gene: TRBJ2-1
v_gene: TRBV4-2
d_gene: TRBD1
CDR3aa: CASSHTGGNEQFF
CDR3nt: TGTGCCAGCAGCCACACAGGGGGAAATGAGCAGTTCTTC

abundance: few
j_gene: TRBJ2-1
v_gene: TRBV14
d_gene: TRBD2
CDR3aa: CASSQDWWAGVPNEQFF
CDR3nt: TGTGCCAGCAGCCAAGATTGGTGGGCGGGAGTCCCCAATGAGCAGTTCTTC

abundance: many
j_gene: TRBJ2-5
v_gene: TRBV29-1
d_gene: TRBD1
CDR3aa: CSVLTGSTSEQYF
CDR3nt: TGCAGCGTTTTGACAGGGTCTACCTCGGAGCAGTACTTC

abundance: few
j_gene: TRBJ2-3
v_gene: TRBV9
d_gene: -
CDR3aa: CASSARQRSLSTDTQYF
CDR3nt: TGTGCCAGCAGCGCCAGGCAGAGATCCCTTAGCACAGATACGCAGTATTTT

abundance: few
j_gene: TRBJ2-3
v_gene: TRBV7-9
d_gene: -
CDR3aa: CASRSGQAFTDTQYF
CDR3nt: TGTGCCAGCAGGTCGGGTCAGGCCTTCACAGATACGCAGTATTTT

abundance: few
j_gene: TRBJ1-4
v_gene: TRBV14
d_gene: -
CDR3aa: CASSQDRVGGSATNEKLFF
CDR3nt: TGTGCCAGCAGCCAAGATAGGGTGGGAGGCTCTGCAACTAATGAAAAACTGTTTTTT

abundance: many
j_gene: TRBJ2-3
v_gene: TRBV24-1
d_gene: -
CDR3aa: CATSERGVTDTQYF
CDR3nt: TGTGCCACCAGTGAACGAGGAGTCACAGATACGCAGTATTTT